This T cell receptor (beta chain) was documented in a study of T-cell memory formation after mild COVID-19. This clonotype showed up just a few times. CDR1 is MRHNA, CDR2 SNTAGT, per germline. After removal of 6 bases from V and 0 bases from J, the junction contained 4 bases not matched to a gene. The CDR3 has 15 amino acids. TCRdb called the 5' RACE reads again in MiXCR, with one record for every CDR3 protein. Of about 210,000 distinct CDR3 sequences in the sample, 27% were seen once. The receptor comes from an adult woman who had mild COVID-19 (a few samples of this study predate the infection). Cell type and time point are not known. This rearrangement joins TRBV6-4 to TRBJ2-3; 9 positions agree with TRBD2. Material: PBMCs or a T cell subset sorted from them (not recorded which). The CDR3 DNA sequence: TGTGCCAGCAGCGAGGGACTAGCTAGCACAGATACGCAGTATTTT. Amino acid sequence: CASSEGLASTDTQYF.